A selection of T cell receptor beta chains follows, all from one sample in a study of blood T cells in healthy people across ages. TCRdb called the 5' RACE reads again in MiXCR, with one record for every CDR3 protein. The sample gives hundreds of thousands of distinct CDR3 sequences, approximately 24% of which show up once; 3% is in the top ten. The data also belong to a second study, concerning T cells of mothers and their children.

The sequenced material came from blood. These receptors came from a boy aged 10-17 years in good health. Both conserved end residues are part of each CDR3. D genes are given only for firm matches. Clone size is shown for a subset of rows, as once, few, many or a class of expanded clone.

D: .
V: TRBV3-1
size: once
J: TRBJ2-5
DNA: TGTGCCAGCAGCCAACTAGAGAAGGAGACCCAGTACTTC
CDR3: CASSQLEKETQYF

D: .
V: TRBV6-5
size: .
J: TRBJ2-5
DNA: TGTGCCAGCAGTTACCCCCGGGAGAGGGGCCCCAAGAAAGAGACCCAGTACTTC
CDR3: CASSYPRERGPKKETQYF

D: TRBD1
V: TRBV5-1
size: few
J: TRBJ1-5
DNA: TGCGCCAGCAGCACGGGGACAGGTAATAGCAATCAGCCCCAGCATTTT
CDR3: CASSTGTGNSNQPQHF

D: .
V: TRBV6-1
size: .
J: TRBJ1-2
DNA: TGTGCCAGCAGTGAAGCGAGGTACTATGGCTACACCTTC
CDR3: CASSEARYYGYTF

D: .
V: TRBV2
size: .
J: TRBJ2-7
DNA: TGTGCCAGCAGTGATGGCAGAAACTACGAGCAGTACTTC
CDR3: CASSDGRNYEQYF

D: .
V: TRBV7-6
size: few
J: TRBJ2-7
DNA: TGTGCCAGCAGCTTAGCGGCCGCCTGGCAGGTTGGATGGATCCCGACGTGG
CDR3: CASSLAAAWQVGWIPTW

D: .
V: TRBV20-1
size: few
J: TRBJ2-1
DNA: TGCAGTGCTAGCGGGGTGAGGGACAATGAGCAGTTCTTC
CDR3: CSASGVRDNEQFF

D: .
V: TRBV6-1
size: few
J: TRBJ1-6
DNA: TGTGCCAGCAGTGAAGCCCGGTGGGGGTGGAATAATTCACCCCTCCACTTT
CDR3: CASSEARWGWNNSPLHF

D: TRBD2
V: TRBV7-2
size: .
J: TRBJ2-1
DNA: TGTGCCAGCAGCTTAGCTCCTGGTGGGAGCGGGAGAATCGGCAATGAGCAGTTCTTC
CDR3: CASSLAPGGSGRIGNEQFF

D: .
V: TRBV10-2
size: .
J: TRBJ2-7
DNA: TGCGCCAGCAGTGAGCTCTCCTACGAGCAGTACTTC
CDR3: CASSELSYEQYF

D: .
V: TRBV5-1
size: .
J: TRBJ1-2
DNA: TGCGCCAGCAGCTCGACCTTAAATGGCTACACCTTC
CDR3: CASSSTLNGYTF

D: .
V: TRBV20-1
size: few
J: TRBJ2-3
DNA: TGCAGTGCGGACTTCCGGGACATCCCCCCAGATACGCAGTATTTT
CDR3: CSADFRDIPPDTQYF

D: .
V: TRBV5-1
size: few
J: TRBJ1-6
DNA: TGCGCCAGCAGCCCTCGGGAGAGAGGAAATTCACCCCTCCACTTT
CDR3: CASSPRERGNSPLHF

D: TRBD2
V: TRBV6-4
size: .
J: TRBJ2-7
DNA: TGTGCCAGCAGTGACCCGATGAGCGGGGGCCTCTCCTACGGGCAGTACTTC
CDR3: CASSDPMSGGLSYGQYF

D: .
V: TRBV30
size: .
J: TRBJ2-6
DNA: TGTGCCTGGAGCCTCCCAAGGACAGCCCCCGTGGCTGGGGCCAACGTCCTGACTTTC
CDR3: CAWSLPRTAPVAGANVLTF

D: .
V: TRBV19
size: .
J: TRBJ1-5
DNA: TGTGCCAGTAGTCTCGGTTTAGCGGTGAGTCAGCCCCAGCATTTT
CDR3: CASSLGLAVSQPQHF

D: .
V: TRBV10-2
size: few
J: TRBJ2-1
DNA: TGCGCCAGCAGTCCCGGGGCCGGTGAGCAGTTCTTC
CDR3: CASSPGAGEQFF

D: TRBD1
V: TRBV11-2
size: .
J: TRBJ1-5
DNA: TGTGCCAGCAGCTTGGATTCAGGGGGAAATCAGCCCCAGCATTTT
CDR3: CASSLDSGGNQPQHF

D: TRBD2
V: TRBV5-1
size: .
J: TRBJ2-3
DNA: TGCGCCAGCAGCTTAAATGGACTAGCCAGGACAGATACGCAGTATTTT
CDR3: CASSLNGLARTDTQYF

D: TRBD1
V: TRBV5-6
size: .
J: TRBJ2-5
DNA: TGTGCCAGCAGCTTACCCGGACAGGGTGGGTTTGAGACCCAGTACTTC
CDR3: CASSLPGQGGFETQYF

D: .
V: TRBV11-2
size: few
J: TRBJ2-1
DNA: TGTGCCAGCAGCTTTCGGCGGGGAACCTACAATGAGCAGTTCTTC
CDR3: CASSFRRGTYNEQFF